What follows describes a single T cell receptor (beta chain). These data come from a study of blood T cell repertoires in COVID-19. For the study at large: PBMCs, B-cell-depleted T cells, or T cells provided the cDNA or gDNA that made up the material.

This table comes from immunoSEQ multiplex PCR, and its TCRdb copy is limited to in-frame clones, with some not included. The data show 200,000 to 300,000 clones, around 86% seen once. The CDR3 sequence is 15 residues long. In germline, CDR1 is LGHDT, CDR2 YNNKEL (reference sequence). V lost 1 base to trimming and J lost 5 bases, with 14 bases between them. Material: peripheral blood. This clonotype originated in a woman aged 35 to 49 who had recovered from COVID-19. The chain has TRBV3-1 (or the pseudogene TRBV3-2) and TRBJ1-2; D ambiguous. The CDR3 nucleotides read TGTGCCAGCAGCCAAGCCGTCGAGACACGGTATGGCTACACCTTC. It specifies CASSQAVETRYGYTF.